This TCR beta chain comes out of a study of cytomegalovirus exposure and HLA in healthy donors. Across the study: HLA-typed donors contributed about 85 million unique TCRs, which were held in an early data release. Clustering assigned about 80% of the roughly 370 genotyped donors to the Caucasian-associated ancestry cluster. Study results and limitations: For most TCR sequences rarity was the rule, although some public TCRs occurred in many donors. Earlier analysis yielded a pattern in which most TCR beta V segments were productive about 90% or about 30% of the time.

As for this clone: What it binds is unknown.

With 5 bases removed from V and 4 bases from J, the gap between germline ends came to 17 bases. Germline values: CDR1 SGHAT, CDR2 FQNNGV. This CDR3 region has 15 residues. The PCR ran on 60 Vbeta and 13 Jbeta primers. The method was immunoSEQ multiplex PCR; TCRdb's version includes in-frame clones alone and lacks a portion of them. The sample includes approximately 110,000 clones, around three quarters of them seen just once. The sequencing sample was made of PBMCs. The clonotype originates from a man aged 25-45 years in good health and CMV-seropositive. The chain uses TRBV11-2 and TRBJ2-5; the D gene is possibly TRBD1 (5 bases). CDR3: CASSQTAGWRETQYF. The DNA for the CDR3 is TGTGCCAGCAGCCAAACGGCAGGGTGGAGAGAGACCCAGTACTTC.